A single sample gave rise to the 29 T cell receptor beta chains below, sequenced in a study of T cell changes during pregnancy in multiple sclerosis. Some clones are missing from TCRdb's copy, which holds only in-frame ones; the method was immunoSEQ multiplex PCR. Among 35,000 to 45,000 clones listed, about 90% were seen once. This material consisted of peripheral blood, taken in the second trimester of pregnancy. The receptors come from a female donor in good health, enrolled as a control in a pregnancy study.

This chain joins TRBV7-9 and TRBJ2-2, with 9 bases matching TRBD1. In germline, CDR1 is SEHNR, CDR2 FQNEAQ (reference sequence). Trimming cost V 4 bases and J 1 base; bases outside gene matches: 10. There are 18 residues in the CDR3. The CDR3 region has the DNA TGTGCCAGCAGCTCCACCCGGGACAGGGAGGAGAACACCGGGGAGCTGTTTTTT. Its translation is CASSSTRDREENTGELFF.

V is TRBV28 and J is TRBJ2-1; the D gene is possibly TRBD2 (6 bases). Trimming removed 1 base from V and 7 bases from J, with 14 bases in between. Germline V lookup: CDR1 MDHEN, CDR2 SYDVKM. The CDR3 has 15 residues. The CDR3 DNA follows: TGTGCCAGCAGTTTATTCGGGGGAGCGACAAATGAGCAGTTCTTC. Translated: CASSLFGGATNEQFF.

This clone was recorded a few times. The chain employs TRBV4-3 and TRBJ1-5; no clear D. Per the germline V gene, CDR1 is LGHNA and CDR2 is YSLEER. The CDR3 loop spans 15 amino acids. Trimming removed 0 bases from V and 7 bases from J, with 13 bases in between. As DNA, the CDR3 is TGCGCCAGCAGCCAAGATAGTCTGGCGAGGCAGCCCCAGCATTTT. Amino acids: CASSQDSLARQPQHF.

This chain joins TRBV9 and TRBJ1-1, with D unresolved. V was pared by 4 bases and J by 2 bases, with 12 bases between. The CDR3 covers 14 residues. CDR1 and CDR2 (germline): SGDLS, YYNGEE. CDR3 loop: CASSPREGNTEAFF. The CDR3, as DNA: TGTGCCAGCAGCCCTCGGGAGGGTAACACTGAAGCTTTCTTT.

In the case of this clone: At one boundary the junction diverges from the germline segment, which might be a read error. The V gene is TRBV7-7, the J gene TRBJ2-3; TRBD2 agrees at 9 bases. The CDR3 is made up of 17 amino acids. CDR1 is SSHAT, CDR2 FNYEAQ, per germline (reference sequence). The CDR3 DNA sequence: TGTGCTAGCAGCTTAGTGAGTCTAGCGGGGTTCACAGATACGCAGTATTTT. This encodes CASSLVSLAGFTDTQYF.

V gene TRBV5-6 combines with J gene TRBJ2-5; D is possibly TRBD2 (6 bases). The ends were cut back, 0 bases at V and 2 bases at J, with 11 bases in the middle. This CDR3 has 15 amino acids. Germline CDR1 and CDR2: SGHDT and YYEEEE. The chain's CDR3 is CASSLVVAGQETQYF. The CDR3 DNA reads TGTGCCAGCAGCTTGGTAGTGGCGGGACAAGAGACCCAGTACTTC.

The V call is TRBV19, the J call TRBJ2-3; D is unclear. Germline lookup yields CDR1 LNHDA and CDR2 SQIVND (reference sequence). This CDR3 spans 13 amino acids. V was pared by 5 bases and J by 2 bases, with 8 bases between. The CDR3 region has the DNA TGTGCCAGTAGTCCCCAGATCACAGATACGCAGTATTTT. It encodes CASSPQITDTQYF.

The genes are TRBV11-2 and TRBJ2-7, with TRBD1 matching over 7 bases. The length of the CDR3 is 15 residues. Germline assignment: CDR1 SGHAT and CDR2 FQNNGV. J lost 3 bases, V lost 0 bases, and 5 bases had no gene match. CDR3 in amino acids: CASSLEGGPYYEQYF. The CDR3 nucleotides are TGTGCCAGCAGCTTAGAAGGGGGCCCCTACTACGAGCAGTACTTC.

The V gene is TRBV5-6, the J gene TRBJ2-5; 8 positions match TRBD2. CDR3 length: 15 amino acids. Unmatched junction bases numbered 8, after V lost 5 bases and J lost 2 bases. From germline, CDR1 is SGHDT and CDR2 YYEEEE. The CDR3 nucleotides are TGTGCCAGCAGTCCTCTTACTAGCGGACAAGAGACCCAGTACTTC. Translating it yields CASSPLTSGQETQYF.

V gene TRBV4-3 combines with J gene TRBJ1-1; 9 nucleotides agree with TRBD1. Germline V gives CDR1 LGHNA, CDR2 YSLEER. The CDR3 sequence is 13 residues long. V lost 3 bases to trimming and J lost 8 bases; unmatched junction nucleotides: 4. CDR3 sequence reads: CASSQLQGAEAFF. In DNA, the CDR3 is TGCGCCAGCAGCCAGCTACAGGGGGCGGAAGCTTTCTTT.

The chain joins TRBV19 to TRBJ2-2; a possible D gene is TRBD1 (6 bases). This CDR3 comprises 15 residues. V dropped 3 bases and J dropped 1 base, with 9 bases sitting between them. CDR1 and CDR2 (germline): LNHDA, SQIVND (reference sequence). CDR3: CASSIKTGNTGELFF. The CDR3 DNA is TGTGCCAGTAGTATTAAGACAGGGAACACCGGGGAGCTGTTTTTT.

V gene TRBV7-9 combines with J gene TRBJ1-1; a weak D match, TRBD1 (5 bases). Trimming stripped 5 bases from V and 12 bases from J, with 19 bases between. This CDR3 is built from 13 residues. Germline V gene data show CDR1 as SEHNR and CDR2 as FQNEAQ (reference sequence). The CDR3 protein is CASSPPPPGETFF. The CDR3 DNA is TGTGCCAGCAGCCCTCCCCCACCGGGGGAAACTTTCTTT.

In DNA form, the CDR3 reads TGTGCCAGCAGCTTAGGCGGGACCACTGGAAACACCATATATTTT. It specifies CASSLGGTTGNTIYF. The chain carries TRBV7-8 and TRBJ1-3; possible D gene TRBD1, 5 bases. Trimming stripped 1 base from V and 2 bases from J, with 9 bases between. There are 15 residues in the CDR3. The germline gives CDR1 SGHVS, CDR2 FQNEAQ.

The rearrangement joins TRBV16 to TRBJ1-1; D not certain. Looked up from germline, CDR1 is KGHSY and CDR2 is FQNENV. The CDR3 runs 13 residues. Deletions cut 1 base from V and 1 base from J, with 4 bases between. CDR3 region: CASSQFRNTEAFF. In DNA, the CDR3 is TGTGCCAGCAGCCAATTTAGGAACACTGAAGCTTTCTTT.

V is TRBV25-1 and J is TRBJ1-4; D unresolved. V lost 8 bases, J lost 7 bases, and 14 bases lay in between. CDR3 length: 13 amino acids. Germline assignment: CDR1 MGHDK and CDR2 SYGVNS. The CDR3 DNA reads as TGTGCCAGCTCTACAGCGGTGGGTGAAAAACTGTTTTTT. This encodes CASSTAVGEKLFF.

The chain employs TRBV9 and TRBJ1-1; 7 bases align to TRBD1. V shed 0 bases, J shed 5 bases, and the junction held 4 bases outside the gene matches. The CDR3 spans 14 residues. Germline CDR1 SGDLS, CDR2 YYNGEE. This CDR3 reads CASSVGQGWTEAFF. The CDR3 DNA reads TGTGCCAGCAGCGTAGGACAGGGTTGGACTGAAGCTTTCTTT.

The CDR3, as DNA: TGTGCCAGCAGCGTAGGCAGCGACACCGGGGAGCTGTTTTTT. Translated, it gives CASSVGSDTGELFF. The chain carries TRBV9 and TRBJ2-2; D remains ambiguous. The CDR3 sequence is 14 residues long. V dropped 0 bases and J dropped 3 bases, with 6 bases sitting between them. Germline CDR1 reads SGDLS; CDR2 reads YYNGEE.

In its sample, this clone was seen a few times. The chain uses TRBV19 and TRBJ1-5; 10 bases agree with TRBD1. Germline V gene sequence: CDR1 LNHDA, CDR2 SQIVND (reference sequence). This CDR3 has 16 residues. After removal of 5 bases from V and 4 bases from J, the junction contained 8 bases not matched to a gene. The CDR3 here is CASSPTGTGVNQPQHF. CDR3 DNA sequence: TGTGCCAGTAGTCCTACCGGGACAGGGGTAAATCAGCCCCAGCATTTT.

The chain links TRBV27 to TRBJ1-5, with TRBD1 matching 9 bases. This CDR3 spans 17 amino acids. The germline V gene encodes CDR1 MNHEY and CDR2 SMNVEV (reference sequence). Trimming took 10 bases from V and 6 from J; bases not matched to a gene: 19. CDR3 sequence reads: CATPRDRETGSGQPQHF. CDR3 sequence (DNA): TGTGCCACCCCTAGGGACAGGGAGACAGGGAGCGGTCAGCCCCAGCATTTT.

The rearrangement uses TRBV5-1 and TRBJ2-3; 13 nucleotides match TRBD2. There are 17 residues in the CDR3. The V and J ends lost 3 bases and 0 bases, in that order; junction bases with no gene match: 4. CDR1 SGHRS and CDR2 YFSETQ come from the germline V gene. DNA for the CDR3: TGCGCCAGCAGCTCGGGACTAGCGGGGACTAGCACAGATACGCAGTATTTT. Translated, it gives CASSSGLAGTSTDTQYF.

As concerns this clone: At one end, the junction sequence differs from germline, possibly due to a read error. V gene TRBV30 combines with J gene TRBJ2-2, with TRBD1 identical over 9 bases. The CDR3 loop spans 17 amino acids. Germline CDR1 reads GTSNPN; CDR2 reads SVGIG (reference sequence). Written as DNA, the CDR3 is TGTGCCTGGGGTCCCCAATCCGGGACAGGGTATACCGTGGAGCTGTTTTTT. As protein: CAWGPQSGTGYTVELFF. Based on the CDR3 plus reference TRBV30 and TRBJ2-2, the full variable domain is SQTIHQWPATLVQPVGSPLSLECTVEGTSNPNLYWYRQAAGRGLQLLFYSVGIGQISSEVPQNLSASRPQDRQFILSSKKLLLSDSGFYLCAWGPQSGTGYTVELFFGEGSRLTVL.

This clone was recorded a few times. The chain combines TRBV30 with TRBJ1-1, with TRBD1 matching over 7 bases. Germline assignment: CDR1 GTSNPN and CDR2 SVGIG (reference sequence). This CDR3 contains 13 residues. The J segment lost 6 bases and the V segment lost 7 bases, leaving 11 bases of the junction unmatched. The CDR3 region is CAFTGVGGAEAFF. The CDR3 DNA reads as TGTGCCTTCACAGGGGTGGGCGGCGCTGAAGCTTTCTTT. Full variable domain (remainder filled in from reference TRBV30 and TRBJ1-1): SQTIHQWPATLVQPVGSPLSLECTVEGTSNPNLYWYRQAAGRGLQLLFYSVGIGQISSEVPQNLSASRPQDRQFILSSKKLLLSDSGFYLCAFTGVGGAEAFFGQGTRLTVV.

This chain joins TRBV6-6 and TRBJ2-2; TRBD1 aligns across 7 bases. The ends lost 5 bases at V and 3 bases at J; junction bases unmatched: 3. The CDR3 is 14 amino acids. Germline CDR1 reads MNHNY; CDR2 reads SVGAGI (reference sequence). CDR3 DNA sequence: TGTGCCAGCAGTCACACAGGGGACACCGGGGAGCTGTTTTTT. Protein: CASSHTGDTGELFF.

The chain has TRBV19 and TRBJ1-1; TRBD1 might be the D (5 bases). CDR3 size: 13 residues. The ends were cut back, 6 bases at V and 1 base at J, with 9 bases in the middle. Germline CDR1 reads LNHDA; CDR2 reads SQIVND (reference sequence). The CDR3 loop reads CASRDSSNTEAFF. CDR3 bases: TGTGCCAGTAGAGACAGCTCGAACACTGAAGCTTTCTTT.

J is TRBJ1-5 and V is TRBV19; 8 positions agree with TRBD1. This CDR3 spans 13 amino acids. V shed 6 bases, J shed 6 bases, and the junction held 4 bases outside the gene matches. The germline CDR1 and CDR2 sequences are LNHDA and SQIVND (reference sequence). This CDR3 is CASRDRVGQPQHF. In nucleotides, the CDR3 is TGTGCCAGTAGGGACAGGGTCGGTCAGCCCCAGCATTTT.

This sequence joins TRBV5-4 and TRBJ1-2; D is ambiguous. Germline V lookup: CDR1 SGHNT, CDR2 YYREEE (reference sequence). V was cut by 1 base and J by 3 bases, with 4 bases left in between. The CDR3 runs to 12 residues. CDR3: CASSLPDYGYTF. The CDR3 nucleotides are TGTGCCAGCAGCTTGCCAGACTATGGCTACACCTTC. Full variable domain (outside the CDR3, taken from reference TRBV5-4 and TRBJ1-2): ETGVTQSPTHLIKTRGQQVTLRCSSQSGHNTVSWYQQALGQGPQFIFQYYREEENGRGNFPPRFSGLQFPNYSSELNVNALELDDSALYLCASSLPDYGYTFGSGTRLTVV.

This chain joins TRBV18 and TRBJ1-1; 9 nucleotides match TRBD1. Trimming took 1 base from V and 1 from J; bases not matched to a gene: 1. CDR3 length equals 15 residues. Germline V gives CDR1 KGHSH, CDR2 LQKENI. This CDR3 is CASSPQQGANTEAFF. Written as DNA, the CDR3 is TGTGCCAGCTCACCACAACAGGGGGCGAACACTGAAGCTTTCTTT.

For the CDR3, the DNA is TGTGCCAGCAGCTTATCTGTCGTCGGCTACACCTTC. Its protein product is CASSLSVVGYTF. V is TRBV7-9 and J is TRBJ1-2, with D unclear. This CDR3 has 12 residues. V was shortened by 2 bases and J by 8 bases, with 9 bases between the two germline ends. Germline V gives CDR1 SEHNR, CDR2 FQNEAQ (reference sequence).

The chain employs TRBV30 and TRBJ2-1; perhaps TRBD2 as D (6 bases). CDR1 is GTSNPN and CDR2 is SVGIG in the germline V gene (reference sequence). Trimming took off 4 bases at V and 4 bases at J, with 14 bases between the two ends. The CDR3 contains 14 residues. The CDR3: CAWKGGTSYNEQFF. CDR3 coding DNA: TGTGCCTGGAAGGGCGGGACCTCGTACAATGAGCAGTTCTTC.